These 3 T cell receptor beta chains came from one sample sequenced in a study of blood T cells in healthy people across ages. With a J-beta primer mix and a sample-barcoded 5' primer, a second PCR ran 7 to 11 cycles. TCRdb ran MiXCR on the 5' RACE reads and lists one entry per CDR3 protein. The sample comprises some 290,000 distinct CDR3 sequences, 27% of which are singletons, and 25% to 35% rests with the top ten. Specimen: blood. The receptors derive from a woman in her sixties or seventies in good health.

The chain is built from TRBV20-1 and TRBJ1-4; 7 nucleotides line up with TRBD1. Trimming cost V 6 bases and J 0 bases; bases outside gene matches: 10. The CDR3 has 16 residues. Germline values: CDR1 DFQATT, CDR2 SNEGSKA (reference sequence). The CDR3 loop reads CSAATGTAATNEKLFF. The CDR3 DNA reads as TGCAGTGCCGCTACCGGGACAGCTGCAACTAATGAAAAACTGTTTTTT.

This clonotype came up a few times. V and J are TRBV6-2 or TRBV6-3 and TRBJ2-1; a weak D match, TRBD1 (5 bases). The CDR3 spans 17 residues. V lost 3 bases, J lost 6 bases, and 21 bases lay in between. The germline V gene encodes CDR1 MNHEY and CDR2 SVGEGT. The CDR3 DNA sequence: TGTGCCAGCAGTTATTTTGTGGCGGCAGGGAACGGCAATGAGCAGTTCTTC. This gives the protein CASSYFVAAGNGNEQFF.

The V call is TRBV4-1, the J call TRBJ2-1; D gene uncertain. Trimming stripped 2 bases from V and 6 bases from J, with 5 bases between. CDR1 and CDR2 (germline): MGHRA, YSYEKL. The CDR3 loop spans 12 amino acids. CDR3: CASSQWGNEQFF. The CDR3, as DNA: TGCGCCAGCAGCCAATGGGGCAATGAGCAGTTCTTC.